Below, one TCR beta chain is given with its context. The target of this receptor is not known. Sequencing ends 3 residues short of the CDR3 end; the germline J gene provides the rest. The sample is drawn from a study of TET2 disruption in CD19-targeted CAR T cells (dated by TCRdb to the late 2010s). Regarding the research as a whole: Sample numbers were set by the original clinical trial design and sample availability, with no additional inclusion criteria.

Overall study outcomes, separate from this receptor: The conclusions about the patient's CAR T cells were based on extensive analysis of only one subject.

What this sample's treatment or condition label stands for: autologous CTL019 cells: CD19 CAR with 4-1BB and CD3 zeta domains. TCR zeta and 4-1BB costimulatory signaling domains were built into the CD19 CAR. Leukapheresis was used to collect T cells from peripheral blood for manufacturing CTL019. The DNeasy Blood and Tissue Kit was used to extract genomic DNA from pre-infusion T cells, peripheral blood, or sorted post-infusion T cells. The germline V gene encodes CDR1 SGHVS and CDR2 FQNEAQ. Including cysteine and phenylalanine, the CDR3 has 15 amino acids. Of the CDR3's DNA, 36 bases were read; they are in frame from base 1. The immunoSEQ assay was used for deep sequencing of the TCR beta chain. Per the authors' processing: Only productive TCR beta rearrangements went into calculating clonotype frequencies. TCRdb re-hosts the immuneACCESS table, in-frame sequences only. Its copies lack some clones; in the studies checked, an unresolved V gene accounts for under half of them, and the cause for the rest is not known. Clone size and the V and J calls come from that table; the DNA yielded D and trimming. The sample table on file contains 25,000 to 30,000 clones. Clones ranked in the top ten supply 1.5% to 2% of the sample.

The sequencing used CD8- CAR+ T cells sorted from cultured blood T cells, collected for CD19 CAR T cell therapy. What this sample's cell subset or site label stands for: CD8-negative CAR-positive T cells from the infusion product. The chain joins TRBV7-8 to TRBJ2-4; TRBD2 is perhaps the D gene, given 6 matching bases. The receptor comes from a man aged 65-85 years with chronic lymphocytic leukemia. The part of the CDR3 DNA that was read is TGTGCCAGCAGCTCCTACCAGGGCACGGGAGAGACT. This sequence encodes CASSSYQGTGET. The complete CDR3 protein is CASSSYQGTGETQYF.